These 5 T cell receptor beta chains originate from one sample sequenced in a study of blood T cell repertoires in COVID-19. TCRdb's copy holds only in-frame clones and misses some; the assay was immunoSEQ multiplex PCR. The table has around 64,000 clones, roughly 70% seen once. Sequences were obtained from PBMCs or T cells enriched from blood (not recorded which). The receptor source for this set is a woman aged 55-69 years who had been exposed to COVID-19.

This clone was recorded a few times. The CDR3 is CASSPDTRGTGELFF. The CDR3 nucleotides are TGTGCCAGCAGCCCCGACACAAGGGGGACCGGGGAGCTGTTTTTT. The chain couples TRBV7-2 to TRBJ2-2; the D gene is possibly TRBD1 (6 bases). Germline loops: CDR1 SGHTA, CDR2 FQGNSA. There are 15 residues in the CDR3. The V and J ends lost 5 bases and 5 bases respectively, with 15 bases between them.

The gene calls are TRBV30 and TRBJ1-2; no firm D call. Trimming stripped 7 bases from V and 3 bases from J, with 9 bases between. This CDR3 comprises 11 residues. The germline V gene encodes CDR1 GTSNPN and CDR2 SVGIG (reference sequence). The CDR3 sequence is CASRTDYGYTF. CDR3 nucleotide sequence: TGTGCCTCGAGGACTGACTATGGCTACACCTTC.

On this clone itself: Mismatch with germline at one junction end may stem from a read error. The chain combines TRBV13 with TRBJ1-6; maybe TRBD1 (6 bases). The germline V gene encodes CDR1 PRHDT and CDR2 FYEKMQ (reference sequence). The CDR3 is 13 amino acids. The CDR3 nucleotides read TGCCCCAGCCGCTTAGGGGGGGGGCACCACCTCCACTTT. Translated, it gives CPSRLGGGHHLHF.

The chain links TRBV3-1 (or the pseudogene TRBV3-2) to TRBJ2-7; perhaps TRBD2 as D (5 bases). There are 14 residues in the CDR3. V gave up 4 bases and J gave up 1 base, with 11 bases separating them. Germline lookup yields CDR1 LGHDT and CDR2 YNNKEL (reference sequence). The CDR3 nucleotides read TGTGCCAGCAGCCCTTCCGGGGTGTCCTACGAGCAGTACTTC. Amino acid sequence: CASSPSGVSYEQYF.

This clone occurred a few times. The J gene is TRBJ1-1, the V gene TRBV28, with D possibly matching TRBD1 (6 bases). CDR1 MDHEN and CDR2 SYDVKM come from the germline V gene. The CDR3 extends over 13 amino acids. V shed 6 bases and J shed 6 bases, with 14 bases lying between them. The CDR3 protein is CASRTGTRSEAFF. CDR3 sequence (DNA): TGTGCCAGCAGGACCGGGACACGTTCTGAAGCTTTCTTT.